Listed below are T cell receptor beta chains from one sample, sequenced in a study of T-cell memory formation after mild COVID-19. MiXCR was run by TCRdb on the 5' RACE reads, yielding one entry per CDR3 protein. This table holds some 69,000 distinct CDR3 sequences, approximately 15% found once. The sample was PBMCs or a T cell subset sorted from them (not recorded which). Every receptor here comes from an adult woman who had mild COVID-19 (a few samples of this study predate the infection). Cell type and time point are not known. The CDR3 runs from the conserved cysteine through the conserved F or W. Each record gives: D gene, J gene, V gene, CDR3 protein. The D gene is left open where the match is weak.

NA,TRBJ2-5,TRBV4-1,CASSPHRGETQYF
TRBD1,TRBJ1-6,TRBV19,CATTGTGNFYNSPLHF
NA,TRBJ1-1,TRBV7-2,CASSLRGVRTEAFF
TRBD1,TRBJ2-1,TRBV30,CAWSTGTAFYNEQFF
NA,TRBJ1-2,TRBV12-3/TRBV12-4,CASSLQGSYTF
NA,TRBJ2-1,TRBV4-3,CASSQGRESYNEQFF
TRBD2,TRBJ2-5,TRBV4-3,CASSQEATSVKTQYF
NA,TRBJ2-3,TRBV20-1,CSARGTGTSTDTQYF
TRBD2,TRBJ2-7,TRBV4-1,CASSQDMRGAIEQYF
NA,TRBJ2-3,TRBV4-1,CASSPGDTQYF
NA,TRBJ2-3,TRBV12-3/TRBV12-4,CASSPHGGADTQYF
NA,TRBJ2-5,TRBV27,CASSGVGLEAQYF